This paragraph covers one T cell receptor (beta chain) sequence. Antigen specificity is unknown. This sample was included in a study of cytomegalovirus exposure and HLA in healthy donors. This CDR3 is 16 amino acids long. CDR1 and CDR2 (germline): MDHEN, SYDVKM. The V and J ends lost 4 bases and 8 bases, in that order; junction bases with no gene match: 12. The primer mix had 60 Vbeta and 13 Jbeta primers. Measured with immunoSEQ multiplex PCR; TCRdb has only the in-frame clones, and not every one. The sample carries more than 100,000 clones, 75% to 85% recorded once. Overall study results and limits: A prior analysis recorded that most TCR beta V segments were productive about 90% or about 30% of the time.

The TCR comes from a man in his forties or fifties in good health and CMV-seronegative. Input material: PBMCs. V gene TRBV28 combines with J gene TRBJ1-4; 8 bases map to TRBD1. The CDR3 protein is CASSSSPGQEGEKLFF. The CDR3 DNA is TGTGCCAGCAGTTCCTCACCGGGACAGGAGGGCGAAAAACTGTTTTTT.